This T cell receptor beta chain is drawn from a study of T cells after yellow fever vaccination. In the case of this clonotype: Its antigen is unidentified.

General study results and limits: Overall, a small share of clonotypes was seen in both CD4 and CD8 compartments.

There are 15 residues in the CDR3. The V gene lost 3 bases and the J gene lost 5 bases, with 11 bases spanning the gap. The germline gives CDR1 LGHNA, CDR2 YSLEER. TCRdb fed the 5' RACE reads into MiXCR, producing one record per CDR3 protein. The sample lists 150,000 to 200,000 distinct CDR3 sequences; approximately 9.9% were seen once. The TCR comes from a man aged 18-30 years who received the YFV17D yellow fever vaccine. The chain is built from TRBV4-3 and TRBJ1-6; TRBD1 is a possible D gene (5 bases). The specimen was CD8+ T cells sorted from PBMCs, collected 45 days after the yellow fever booster vaccination. The CDR3 coding sequence is TGCGCCAGCAGCCAGGACGGGACGGATAATTCACCCCTCCACTTT. Its translation is CASSQDGTDNSPLHF.